This T cell receptor (beta chain) appears in the sequencing data of a study of response to subunit inactivated influenza vaccine. TCRdb reprocessed the RT-PCR reads with MiXCR, giving one entry per CDR3 protein. The table has approximately 500,000 distinct CDR3 sequences, 13% seen once. V dropped 3 bases and J dropped 1 base, with 7 bases sitting between them. CDR3 length: 14 amino acids. Study-level points and caveats: New T cells are recruited in small numbers by each seasonal influenza vaccination, according to the authors' suggestion.

Many counts were recorded for this clonotype. As yet, its antigen is unknown. J is TRBJ1-5 and V is TRBV12-3 or TRBV12-4, with D possibly TRBD1 on 6 matching bases. The sequenced sample was PBMCs from blood, obtained roughly 6 weeks after vaccination. The sequence derives from a man aged 50-60 years who received an inactivated influenza vaccine. CDR3 nucleotides: TGTGCCAGCAGTTTTGGGGGCAGCAATCAGCCCCAGCATTTT. Translation gives CASSFGGSNQPQHF.